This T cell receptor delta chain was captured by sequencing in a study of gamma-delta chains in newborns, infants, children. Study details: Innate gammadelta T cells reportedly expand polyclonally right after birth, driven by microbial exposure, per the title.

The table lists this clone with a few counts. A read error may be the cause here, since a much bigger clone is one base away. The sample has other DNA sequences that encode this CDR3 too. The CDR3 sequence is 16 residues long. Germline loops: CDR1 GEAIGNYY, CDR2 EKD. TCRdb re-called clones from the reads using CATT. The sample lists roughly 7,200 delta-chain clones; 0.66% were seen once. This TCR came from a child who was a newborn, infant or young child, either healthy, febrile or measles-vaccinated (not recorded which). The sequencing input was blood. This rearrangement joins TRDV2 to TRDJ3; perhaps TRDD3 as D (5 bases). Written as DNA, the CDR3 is TGTGCCTGTGACACGGTAAGCTCCTGGGACACCCGCCAGATGTTTTTC. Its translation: CACDTVSSWDTRQMFF.